This TCR beta chain came from a study of neoadjuvant anti-PD-1 for oral cavity cancer. Described time point: after neoadjuvant nivolumab, at surgical resection. Germline lookup yields CDR1 SEHNR and CDR2 FQNEAQ (reference sequence). With 4 bases removed from V and 0 bases from J, the gap between germline ends came to 15 bases. This CDR3 spans 17 amino acids. Sequencing was performed with immunoSEQ multiplex PCR; in TCRdb, only in-frame clones are kept and a portion is missing. This table has some 31,000 clones, about 80% appearing once. The sample in question was PBMCs, obtained after nivolumab (anti-PD-1) treatment. This receptor was obtained from a person aged 35-80 years with oral cavity squamous cell carcinoma. This chain connects TRBV7-9 to TRBJ2-2; a possible D gene is TRBD2 (6 bases). The CDR3 sequence is CASSSPPGGSNTGELFF. The DNA for the CDR3 is TGTGCCAGCAGCTCCCCTCCCGGGGGATCGAACACCGGGGAGCTGTTTTTT.